This T cell receptor (beta chain) emerged from a study of prognosis after radiotherapy for stage I lung cancer. This clonotype was recorded at least ten times. The CDR3 is 14 amino acids. Per the germline V gene, CDR1 is LNHDA and CDR2 is SQIVND (reference sequence). The germline V and J ends were trimmed by 5 bases and 5 bases, with 15 bases remaining between them. Genomic DNA served as the source from which two-round multiplex PCR generated TCR beta CDR3 amplicons. Primers (each specific to one TRBV or TRBJ gene) were used in first-round PCR. TCRdb reprocessed the multiplex PCR reads with MiXCR, giving one entry per CDR3 protein. The sample yields nearly 35,000 distinct CDR3 sequences, around a third seen once.

The TCR was taken from a donor over 45 with non-small cell lung cancer. The V and J genes are TRBV19 and TRBJ1-2; a possible D gene is TRBD1 (5 bases). The input for sequencing was PBMCs, taken before or after stereotactic body radiation therapy (not recorded which). CDR3 in DNA: TGTGCCAGTAGTCCCACGGCAGGGAGGTATGGCTACACCTTC. Protein: CASSPTAGRYGYTF.